This TCR beta chain was retrieved from a study of T cells in Graves' hyperthyroidism and ophthalmopathy (dated by TCRdb to about 2019). Regarding the research as a whole: Peripheral blood was sampled at the time of initial diagnosis, prior to any treatment. To identify TCR V-J signatures that set the groups apart, the researchers used a discovery cohort of 90 to 100 patients, made up of 43 with Graves' ophthalmopathy and some 58 with stable Graves' hyperthyroidism. Whether ophthalmopathy could be predicted prospectively was tested in an independent validation cohort made up of 18 hyperthyroidism patients plus 17 patients who later progressed to ophthalmopathy. The roughly 100 discovery patients were randomly divided into training and test sets at a 7:3 ratio. The study also compared thyroid tissue and blood T-cell repertoires from about six Graves' hyperthyroidism patients. After sampling, hyperthyroidism patients received methimazole starting at 30 mg daily, and ophthalmopathy patients received high-dose intravenous methylprednisolone. The paper reports TCR Vbeta CDR3 sequencing of over 120 peripheral blood samples: approximately 43 ophthalmopathy, under 85 hyperthyroidism and around 17 progressor patients. Broader findings and caveats from the paper: No statistical method was used to fix the sample size in advance, and group allocation was not hidden from the investigators. In validation, the model predicted progression to ophthalmopathy with 55% to 71% sensitivity and approximately 74% specificity, a median of around 6.6 months before onset. In cross-validation, a model built on a 13 V-J signature told ophthalmopathy apart from stable hyperthyroidism with 85% to 90% sensitivity and 81% to 82% specificity, and in testing the same model reached 80%/75%. Most expanded thyroid clonotypes (frequency above 0.001) were also found in blood, which suggests that blood repertoires may mirror thyroid immune responses.

A patient counted as having stable Graves' hyperthyroidism if no progression to ophthalmopathy occurred over 18 months of follow-up. Hyperthyroidism patients were newly diagnosed, with disease duration under 2 months, and aged 18 to 65 years. Any patient with an uncontrolled infection, another autoimmune disease, pregnancy or lactation was excluded. Clinical symptoms, serum thyroxine and TRAb, thyroid ultrasound, and orbital computed tomography formed the basis for the diagnoses. Ficoll-Paque density gradient centrifugation was used to isolate PBMCs from about 9.4 ml of fresh peripheral blood. Total RNA was extracted using Trizol reagent, and RNA quality was assessed on an Agilent 2100 Bioanalyzer. This clonotype was found many times. Its target antigen remains unknown. Base quality data are lacking; no much larger clone is found one base away. CDR1 MNHNS and CDR2 SASEGT are derived from the germline V gene. The CDR3 starts with the cysteine, ends with the phenylalanine, and has 17 residues. Kept here is only the CDR3 DNA, which spans 51 bases and is read in frame from base 1. V is pruned by 9 bases and J by 2 bases, leaving 13 bases of the junction without a gene match.

The TCR beta CDR3 regions were amplified from RNA transcripts. A first-round RT-PCR of the TCR CDR3 used the HTBI primer set with the Qiagen OneStep RT-PCR kit. A second multiplex PCR round built the libraries, followed by size selection and purification. Paired-end sequencing of the libraries was performed with 100 bp reads on an Illumina HiSeq2000. On the authors' methods: Raw data were processed with SOAPnuke, discarding reads with adapters, uncalled bases, mean Phred below 15, or no exact constant-primer or identifier match. High-quality paired reads were merged with COPE v1.2.5, and unique nucleotide sequences were defined as clonotypes. MiTCR v1.1 was used to align the clonotypes against IMGT TRBV, TRBD and TRBJ reference segments. The analysis was restricted to V-J combinations with a frequency above 0.0001, which together covered over 99% of the repertoires. The TCS score was defined as F50 (clonal expansion) divided by E x V (chaos), with BLOSUM62-based TCRdist calculated between CDR3 peptides within each V-J. Welch's t-statistics and random forest reduced some 510 V-J features to around 14, which were used in a naive Bayes classifier (R e1071). The raw public reads went through TCRdb reprocessing: fastp at Q25, MiXCR clone calling, in-frame beta chains kept. CDR3 protein sequences are deduplicated, and each keeps its most common genes and DNA. These V and J calls are TCRdb output, not the study's own analysis. Recorded for this sample are about 590,000 distinct CDR3 sequences; 15% to 17% of them occurred a single time. The top ten clones comprise under 7.5% of the sample.

The chain links TRBV6-1 with TRBJ2-6; TRBD2 matches 7 bases in the middle. Sequenced sample: blood. This clonotype originated in a woman aged 30 to 39 with Graves' hyperthyroidism. The DNA reads as follows: TGTGCCAGTCGAGGGATCGTGGGGGGGACTGGGGCCAACGTCCTGACTTTC. This codes for CASRGIVGGTGANVLTF.